Shown below are 2 T cell receptor beta chains from a single sample sequenced in a study of blood T cell repertoires in COVID-19 (dated by TCRdb to the early 2020s). Libraries came from the immunoSEQ multiplex PCR assay. This immuneACCESS table, as held by TCRdb, lists in-frame sequences with V and J called but not all clones. Of the missing ones, under half trace to an unresolved V gene in checked studies; the others have no known cause. Across this sample there are about 370,000 clones, with roughly 86% seen only once. Jointly, the top ten make up less than 2% of the sample. Input material: PBMCs or T cells enriched from blood (not recorded which). All receptors come from a woman aged 25 to 39 who had recovered from COVID-19.

The CDR3 region is CSVEGPGGSGHLSLQAFF. CDR3 bases: TGCAGCGTTGAAGGCCCGGGGGGGAGTGGGCATCTCTCCCTGCAAGCTTTCTTT. This chain uses TRBV29-1 with TRBJ1-1; tentative D call: TRBD1 (5 bases). This CDR3 comprises 18 residues. Germline CDR1 SQVTM, CDR2 ANQGSEA. V lost 1 base and J 9 bases, leaving 30 bases between the germline ends.

The chain has TRBV9 and TRBJ2-7; 8 bases fit TRBD1. Germline values: CDR1 SGDLS, CDR2 YYNGEE. This CDR3 region has 15 residues. V lost 4 bases and J lost 5; bases outside the gene matches: 11. The CDR3 reads CASSFPPTGAHEQYF. CDR3 DNA: TGTGCCAGCAGCTTCCCCCCGACAGGGGCCCACGAGCAGTACTTC.